This is a list of T cell receptor beta chains from one sample in a study of CD8+CD57+ T cells in acquired aplastic anemia. MiXCR was run by TCRdb on the reads, yielding one entry per CDR3 protein. The profile shows 400,000 to 450,000 distinct CDR3 sequences, around 72% of them singletons. The source material was sorted CD4+, CD8+, or CD8+CD57+ T cells (not recorded which) from PBMCs. The receptors derive from a human donor in good health, serving as a control. Each CDR3 is given with its conserved first and last residue. The D gene is left open where the match is weak. Clone size is given for some rows only: seen once, a few or many times, or a class if the clone is expanded.

v_gene: TRBV20-1
d_gene: .
abundance: .
j_gene: TRBJ1-1
CDR3nt: TGCAGTGCTAGAACATCCGTCCAAGACTTT
CDR3aa: CSARTSVQDF

v_gene: TRBV15
d_gene: .
abundance: .
j_gene: TRBJ1-3
CDR3nt: TGTGCCACCAGCATAGGCAGCTCTGGCAACACCATATATTTT
CDR3aa: CATSIGSSGNTIYF

v_gene: TRBV7-3
d_gene: .
abundance: .
j_gene: TRBJ2-7
CDR3nt: TGTGCCAGCAGCGGAGGGGACGAGCAGTACTTC
CDR3aa: CASSGGDEQYF

v_gene: TRBV7-3
d_gene: .
abundance: .
j_gene: TRBJ2-7
CDR3nt: TGTGCTAGCAGCCCCGGGGCCGGGGCTGGCGAGCAGTACTTC
CDR3aa: CASSPGAGAGEQYF

v_gene: TRBV7-2
d_gene: .
abundance: many
j_gene: TRBJ2-1
CDR3nt: TGTGCCAGCAGCCTTCTCTTCGATGAGCAGTTCTTC
CDR3aa: CASSLLFDEQFF

v_gene: TRBV5-1
d_gene: .
abundance: many
j_gene: TRBJ2-7
CDR3nt: TGCGCCAGCAGCTTGGTTCCGGAAAGCTCCTACGAGCAGTACTTC
CDR3aa: CASSLVPESSYEQYF

v_gene: TRBV7-8
d_gene: TRBD1
abundance: .
j_gene: TRBJ2-3
CDR3nt: TGTGCCAGCAGTTTTAAGAGGGGGCGGGCCACAGATACGCAGTATTTT
CDR3aa: CASSFKRGRATDTQYF

v_gene: TRBV5-1
d_gene: .
abundance: .
j_gene: TRBJ1-6
CDR3nt: TGCGCCAGCAGCTTGGCCGGGGGTCAGTCACCCCTCCACTTT
CDR3aa: CASSLAGGQSPLHF

v_gene: TRBV9
d_gene: .
abundance: .
j_gene: TRBJ2-7
CDR3nt: TGTGCCATCCGCCTAGGGGGTTCCTACGAACAGTACTTC
CDR3aa: CAIRLGGSYEQYF

v_gene: TRBV24-1
d_gene: TRBD1
abundance: .
j_gene: TRBJ1-4
CDR3nt: TGTGCCACCAGTGATACAGGACAGGGAGGTGAAAAACTGTTTTTT
CDR3aa: CATSDTGQGGEKLFF

v_gene: TRBV7-9
d_gene: TRBD2
abundance: .
j_gene: TRBJ2-1
CDR3nt: TGTGCCAGCAGCTTACGCGGGGGGGCCGGCAATGAGCAGTTCTTC
CDR3aa: CASSLRGGAGNEQFF

v_gene: TRBV29-1
d_gene: TRBD1
abundance: .
j_gene: TRBJ1-2
CDR3nt: TGCAGCGTGGGACAGCAGGGGAACTATGGCTACACCTTC
CDR3aa: CSVGQQGNYGYTF

v_gene: TRBV15
d_gene: .
abundance: few
j_gene: TRBJ1-1
CDR3nt: TGTGCCACCAGCAGAGAAGGTAAATCAGCTTTCTTT
CDR3aa: CATSREGKSAFF

v_gene: TRBV20-1
d_gene: .
abundance: many
j_gene: TRBJ2-3
CDR3nt: TGCAGTGCACAGGGCACACCCAGCACAGATACGCAGTATTTT
CDR3aa: CSAQGTPSTDTQYF

v_gene: TRBV9
d_gene: .
abundance: .
j_gene: TRBJ2-1
CDR3nt: TGTGCCAGCAGTGCCTATTTAGCGGAGGGTTACAATGAGCAGTTCTTC
CDR3aa: CASSAYLAEGYNEQFF

v_gene: TRBV6-5
d_gene: .
abundance: many
j_gene: TRBJ2-7
CDR3nt: TGTGCCAGCAGTTACTCGAGAGGCGAGCAGTACTTC
CDR3aa: CASSYSRGEQYF

v_gene: TRBV6-2/TRBV6-3
d_gene: .
abundance: many
j_gene: TRBJ2-7
CDR3nt: TGTGCCAGTAAGTCCCACGACTACGAGCAGTACTTC
CDR3aa: CASKSHDYEQYF

v_gene: TRBV7-8
d_gene: .
abundance: .
j_gene: TRBJ2-5
CDR3nt: TGTGCCAGCAGCTTATCAAACGGAGAACAAGAGACCCAGTACTTC
CDR3aa: CASSLSNGEQETQYF

v_gene: TRBV18
d_gene: .
abundance: .
j_gene: TRBJ2-3
CDR3nt: TGTGCCAGCTCAAGGACAGCTAGCACAGATACGCAGTATTTT
CDR3aa: CASSRTASTDTQYF

v_gene: TRBV6-4
d_gene: .
abundance: many
j_gene: TRBJ1-3
CDR3nt: TGTGCCAGCAGTGCCGCACCGGGGGGAAACACCATATATTTT
CDR3aa: CASSAAPGGNTIYF

v_gene: TRBV6-5
d_gene: TRBD2
abundance: .
j_gene: TRBJ2-4
CDR3nt: TGTGCCAGCAGTGGACTAGCGGCCAAAAACATTCAGTACTTC
CDR3aa: CASSGLAAKNIQYF

v_gene: TRBV20-1
d_gene: .
abundance: once
j_gene: TRBJ1-1
CDR3nt: TGCAGTGCTAGGAGCGGGGGGGGGAGGAACACTGAAGCTTTCTTT
CDR3aa: CSARSGGGRNTEAFF

v_gene: TRBV7-2
d_gene: .
abundance: .
j_gene: TRBJ2-7
CDR3nt: TGTGCCAGCAGCTCAGACGGGACAAGCTCAAACGAGCAGTACTTC
CDR3aa: CASSSDGTSSNEQYF

v_gene: TRBV9
d_gene: .
abundance: .
j_gene: TRBJ1-6
CDR3nt: TGTGCCAGCAGCGTAGAGGGAGGCGGCTCCTATAATTCACCCCTCCACTTT
CDR3aa: CASSVEGGGSYNSPLHF

v_gene: TRBV2
d_gene: .
abundance: .
j_gene: TRBJ1-6
CDR3nt: TGTGCCAGCAGTGAAGCTCCGACAGGCTCACCCCTCCACTTT
CDR3aa: CASSEAPTGSPLHF

v_gene: TRBV7-2
d_gene: .
abundance: .
j_gene: TRBJ1-1
CDR3nt: TGTGCCAGCAGCCAAGGTCATGGTTGCTACACCTTAGCTTTCTTT
CDR3aa: CASSQGHGCYTLAFF

v_gene: TRBV9
d_gene: .
abundance: once
j_gene: TRBJ2-7
CDR3nt: TGTGCCAGCAGCGTAGGGACAGTTAATGAAAAACTGTTC
CDR3aa: CASSVGTVNEKLF

v_gene: TRBV7-2
d_gene: .
abundance: .
j_gene: TRBJ2-1
CDR3nt: .
CDR3aa: CASSFGTRGAPFGKGTMF

v_gene: TRBV7-6
d_gene: TRBD1
abundance: .
j_gene: TRBJ1-6
CDR3nt: TGTGCCAGCAGCAGCCGGGACAGGTACAAAGAGCAGTACTTT
CDR3aa: CASSSRDRYKEQYF

v_gene: TRBV20-1
d_gene: .
abundance: .
j_gene: TRBJ2-3
CDR3nt: TGCAGTTCCTTGGGCACCAACACTGAAGCAGATACGCAGTATTTT
CDR3aa: CSSLGTNTEADTQYF

v_gene: TRBV20-1
d_gene: .
abundance: .
j_gene: TRBJ1-6
CDR3nt: TGCAGCGCTAGAGATCCCCGACAAAGCAATTCACCCCTCCACTTT
CDR3aa: CSARDPRQSNSPLHF